These T cell receptor beta chains were read from a single sample in a study of blood T cell repertoires in COVID-19. Method: immunoSEQ multiplex PCR; TCRdb's copy keeps in-frame clones and lacks some. The sample carries 55,000 to 95,000 clones, roughly 80% recorded once. The source material was peripheral blood. The source is a woman aged 60-75 years with acute or convalescent COVID-19. The CDR3 runs from the conserved cysteine through the conserved F or W. D genes are given only for firm matches. Not every row has a clone size; where given, it reads once, few, many or a size class.

CDR3aa	CDR3nt	v_gene	d_gene	len	abundance	j_gene
CASSLALFGYGYTF	TGTGCCAGCAGTTTGGCCCTCTTTGGCTATGGCTACACCTTC	TRBV27	NA	14	NA	TRBJ1-2
CASSYSRKQIGGYGYTF	TGTGCCAGCAGTTACTCCCGCAAACAGATTGGAGGCTATGGCTACACCTTC	TRBV6-2/TRBV6-3	NA	17	NA	TRBJ1-2
CASSETGGTYNSPLHF	TGTGCCAGCAGTGAAACGGGAGGGACGTATAATTCACCCCTCCACTTT	TRBV25-1	NA	16	NA	TRBJ1-6
CASSYSIGYNEQFF	TGTGCCAGCAGTTACTCGATCGGTTACAATGAGCAGTTCTTC	TRBV6-6	NA	14	NA	TRBJ2-1
CASSQDREGDQPQHF	TGTGCCAGCAGCCAAGACAGGGAGGGGGATCAGCCCCAGCATTTT	TRBV14	NA	15	NA	TRBJ1-5
CASSVGTGGGSYGYTF	TGTGCCAGCAGCGTCGGGACAGGGGGGGGTAGCTATGGCTACACCTTC	TRBV9	TRBD1	16	NA	TRBJ1-2
CASSQRTGYTGELFF	TGTGCCAGCAGTCAAAGGACAGGGTACACCGGGGAGCTGTTTTTT	TRBV4-2	TRBD1	15	NA	TRBJ2-2
CASSQRTSRSSYNEQFF	TGTGCCAGCAGTCAGAGGACTAGCAGGAGCTCCTACAATGAGCAGTTCTTC	TRBV6-6	TRBD2	17	NA	TRBJ2-1
CATSRAETGPNSPLHF	TGTGCCACCAGCAGAGCCGAGACAGGCCCTAATTCACCCCTCCACTTT	TRBV15	NA	16	NA	TRBJ1-6
CASSSGQGAIWVREKLFF	TGTGCCAGCAGTTCGGGACAGGGGGCGATATGGGTGAGAGAAAAACTGTTTTTT	TRBV6-2/TRBV6-3	TRBD1	18	NA	TRBJ1-4
CASSRDRDGYTF	TGTGCCAGCTCCAGGGACAGGGACGGCTACACCTTC	TRBV2	TRBD1	12	NA	TRBJ1-2
CASSYTGQGAEAFF	TGTGCCAGCAGTTACACCGGACAAGGCGCTGAAGCTTTCTTT	TRBV6-5	NA	14	NA	TRBJ1-1
CASTQGTEAFF	TGTGCCAGCACCCAGGGGACTGAAGCTTTCTTT	TRBV6-5	NA	11	NA	TRBJ1-1
CAGQDSTGPQHF	TGTGCCGGACAAGACAGTACGGGGCCCCAGCATTTT	TRBV30	NA	12	few	TRBJ1-5
CASSNGLAGGELFF	TGTGCCAGCAGCAATGGACTAGCGGGAGGGGAGCTGTTTTTT	TRBV7-7	TRBD2	14	NA	TRBJ2-2
CASGEAGTDTQYF	TGTGCCAGCGGGGAGGCAGGCACAGATACGCAGTATTTT	TRBV11-2	NA	13	NA	TRBJ2-3
CASSQVFLNRGREKLFF	TGTGCCAGCAGCCAAGTTTTTTTGAACAGGGGGCGAGAAAAACTGTTTTTT	TRBV3-1/TRBV3-2	TRBD1	17	once	TRBJ1-4
CASSDNGGYEQFF	TGTGCCAGCAGTGACAATGGAGGGTATGAGCAGTTCTTC	TRBV6-1	NA	13	NA	TRBJ2-1
CASSGTGDTGELFF	TGCGCCAGCAGCGGGACAGGGGACACCGGGGAGCTGTTTTTT	TRBV5-1	TRBD1	14	NA	TRBJ2-2
CASSRTGTSGYEQYF	TGTGCCAGCAGCAGGACCGGGACTAGCGGTTACGAGCAGTACTTC	TRBV5-4	TRBD2	15	NA	TRBJ2-7
CASSYWAQNNSPLHF	TGTGCCAGCAGTTACTGGGCTCAGAATAATTCACCCCTCCACTTT	TRBV6-8	NA	15	NA	TRBJ1-6
CASSFSGYNQPQHF	TGTGCCAGCAGTTTCTCGGGATACAATCAGCCCCAGCATTTT	TRBV27	NA	14	NA	TRBJ1-5
CASSRAFGGYAEQYF	TGTGCCAGCAGCAGGGCCTTCGGGGGGTACGCCGAGCAGTACTTC	TRBV5-4	TRBD2	15	NA	TRBJ2-7
CSASNYEQYF	TGCAGTGCTAGCAACTACGAGCAGTACTTC	TRBV20-1	NA	10	NA	TRBJ2-7
CASSSQGQGVRQPQHF	TGTGCCAGCAGTTCCCAGGGACAGGGGGTCCGTCAGCCCCAGCATTTT	TRBV28	TRBD1	16	once	TRBJ1-5
CASSEHRDQPQHF	TGTGCCAGCAGTGAACACAGAGATCAGCCCCAGCATTTT	TRBV6-1	NA	13	NA	TRBJ1-5
CASSLEGRGGYTF	TGCGCCAGCAGCTTGGAAGGGAGAGGTGGCTACACCTTC	TRBV5-1	NA	13	NA	TRBJ1-2
CASSGMAGGYNEQFF	TGTGCCAGCAGTGGAATGGCGGGGGGATACAATGAGCAGTTCTTC	TRBV2	TRBD2	15	NA	TRBJ2-1
CAWSGGSGRLAAFF	TGTGCCTGGAGTGGGGGTAGCGGGAGGCTGGCGGCGTTCTTC	TRBV30	TRBD2	14	NA	TRBJ2-1
CAWSQGDNSPLHF	TGTGCCTGGAGCCAGGGGGACAATTCACCCCTCCACTTT	TRBV30	TRBD1	13	NA	TRBJ1-6
CASSLQGGLGNTIYF	TGTGCCAGCAGTTTACAGGGGGGCCTTGGAAACACCATATATTTT	TRBV27	TRBD1	15	NA	TRBJ1-3
CASSRGGGETQYF	TGTGCCAGCTCACGGGGGGGCGGAGAGACCCAGTACTTC	TRBV18	NA	13	NA	TRBJ2-5
CASSQDRTSGGAGEQFF	TGCGCCAGCAGCCAAGATAGGACTAGCGGGGGGGCAGGTGAGCAGTTCTTC	TRBV4-1	TRBD2	17	NA	TRBJ2-1
CASSPSGAATDTQYF	TGTGCCAGCAGCCCCAGCGGAGCGGCGACAGATACGCAGTATTTT	TRBV11-2	NA	15	NA	TRBJ2-3
CASIRQVSNYGYTF	TGTGCCAGCATTCGACAGGTGTCAAACTATGGCTACACCTTC	TRBV6-5	NA	14	NA	TRBJ1-2
CASSPRGGVGYTF	TGTGCCAGCAGCCCTCGGGGTGGTGTCGGCTACACCTTC	TRBV28	NA	13	NA	TRBJ1-2
CSVARQPNTEAFF	TGCAGCGTCGCCAGACAGCCGAACACTGAAGCTTTCTTT	TRBV29-1	NA	13	NA	TRBJ1-1
CSVEGGRGPNQPQHF	TGCAGCGTTGAAGGGGGCAGGGGGCCAAATCAGCCCCAGCATTTT	TRBV29-1	TRBD1	15	NA	TRBJ1-5
CASKRAEGSNQPQHF	TGCGCCAGCAAGAGGGCAGAGGGTAGCAATCAGCCCCAGCATTTT	TRBV10-1	NA	15	once	TRBJ1-5
CATSTGQGLSEKLFF	TGTGCCACCAGCACTGGACAGGGACTAAGTGAAAAACTGTTTTTT	TRBV15	TRBD1	15	NA	TRBJ1-4
CASSSPGQGYNEQFF	TGTGCCAGCAGTTCGCCGGGACAGGGGTACAATGAGCAGTTCTTC	TRBV27	TRBD1	15	NA	TRBJ2-1
CASGRGPGTNEKLFF	TGTGCCAGCGGAAGGGGGCCGGGAACTAATGAAAAACTGTTTTTT	TRBV6-5	TRBD1	15	NA	TRBJ1-4
CASSPQATYTDTQYF	TGTGCCAGCAGCCCCCAGGCGACATACACAGATACGCAGTATTTT	TRBV7-6	NA	15	NA	TRBJ2-3
CASSDRQPLVLTF	TGTGCCAGCAGCGACCGACAGCCACTCGTCCTGACTTTC	TRBV9	NA	13	NA	TRBJ2-6
CASSPTGLARAYEQYF	TGCGCCAGCAGCCCCACCGGACTAGCGAGGGCCTACGAGCAGTACTTC	TRBV4-1	TRBD2	16	NA	TRBJ2-7
CASSETGTQANYGYTF	TGTGCCAGCAGTGAGACAGGGACTCAAGCTAACTATGGCTACACCTTC	TRBV28	TRBD1	16	NA	TRBJ1-2
CASSLGGTDTQYF	TGTGCCAGCAGCCTCGGGGGCACAGATACGCAGTATTTT	TRBV6-1	NA	13	once	TRBJ2-3
CATSPDRPNYGYTF	TGTGCCACCTCCCCCGACAGGCCTAACTATGGCTACACCTTC	TRBV2	NA	14	NA	TRBJ1-2
CASSLFSGNTEAFF	TGTGCCAGCAGCTTATTCTCAGGGAACACTGAAGCTTTCTTT	TRBV7-9	NA	14	few	TRBJ1-1
CASSFSFSGEQFF	TGTGCCAGCAGCTTCTCCTTTAGCGGTGAGCAGTTCTTC	TRBV13	NA	13	NA	TRBJ2-1
CASSWTGGYEKLFF	TGCGCCAGCAGCTGGACAGGGGGCTATGAAAAACTGTTTTTT	TRBV5-1	TRBD1	14	NA	TRBJ1-4
CASWTTTDREAFF	TGCGCCAGCTGGACCACGACGGACAGGGAAGCTTTCTTT	TRBV5-1	TRBD1	13	NA	TRBJ1-1
CASRLGGSGANVLTF	TGTGCCAGCAGACTGGGGGGATCTGGGGCCAACGTCCTGACTTTC	TRBV6-5	NA	15	NA	TRBJ2-6